The 19 T cell receptor beta chains below were found in one sample sequenced in a study of immune heterogeneity within non-small cell lung tumors. Each sample used around 600 ng of genomic DNA from bulk tumor tissue. Surgery yielded several widely spaced biopsies per primary tumor. Patients had untreated, newly diagnosed non-small cell lung cancer and underwent curative surgery. Multiplex PCR with 32 V and 13 J primers amplified TCR beta CDR3. TCRdb recomputed calls from the multiplex PCR reads with MiXCR, one row per CDR3 protein. The sample holds 10,000 to 15,000 distinct CDR3 sequences, around 22% seen once. Input material: lung tumor tissue. The receptors were sampled from a man aged 55 to 69 with non-small cell lung cancer.

This sequence joins TRBV10-3 and TRBJ2-7; D is unclear. The CDR3 runs 13 residues. Germline V CDR1 and CDR2: ENHRY, SYGVKD. Trimming removed 2 bases from V and 3 bases from J, with 8 bases in between. In DNA form, the CDR3 reads TGTGCCATCAGTGAGACGGGTGACTACGAGCAGTACTTC. Its protein product is CAISETGDYEQYF.

The chain joins TRBV28 to TRBJ1-6; a possible D gene is TRBD1 (5 bases). The CDR3 totals 15 residues. Trimming cost V 7 bases and J 14 bases, with 24 bases left between them. The germline V gene encodes CDR1 MDHEN and CDR2 SYDVKM. CDR3 in amino acids: CASTVLGTLTPTLHF. The CDR3 DNA reads as TGTGCCAGCACCGTTCTCGGGACCCTTACTCCCACCCTCCACTTT.

Comment on this clonotype: A much larger clone differs by one base, so this may be a read error. V and J are TRBV27 and TRBJ2-7; TRBD2 agrees at 8 bases. Looked up from germline, CDR1 is MNHEY and CDR2 is SMNVEV (reference sequence). The CDR3 has 15 amino acids. The CDR3 DNA is TGTGCCAGCACATCCGGAAGCGGGAGCTCCTACGAGAAGTACTTC. Its protein is CASTSGSGSSYEKYF.

The chain recombines TRBV12-3 or TRBV12-4 with TRBJ2-1, with 10 bases fitting TRBD2. The V gene end was trimmed by 3 bases and the J gene end by 7 bases; junction bases not matched to a gene: 6. The CDR3 consists of 15 residues. The CDR3 protein is CASSFEGLASNEQFF. In nucleotides, the CDR3 is TGTGCCAGCAGTTTCGAGGGACTAGCGAGTAATGAGCAGTTCTTC.

Here the CDR3 reads CSVEGVSPLYGYTF. CDR3 nucleotides: TGCAGCGTTGAAGGCGTCAGCCCTCTCTATGGCTACACCTTC. The chain employs TRBV29-1 and TRBJ1-2; D not certain. The V gene lost 1 base and the J gene lost 4 bases, with 13 bases spanning the gap. This CDR3 comprises 14 residues. Per germline, CDR1 SQVTM and CDR2 ANQGSEA.

This clonotype has more than one count but fewer than ten. The chain uses TRBV20-1 and TRBJ2-1, with a weak D call TRBD2 (7 bases). This CDR3 is 20 amino acids long. Per germline, CDR1 DFQATT and CDR2 SNEGSKA (reference sequence). Trimming took 0 bases from V and 2 from J, leaving 26 bases between them. For the CDR3, the DNA is TGCAGTGCTAGAGATGTGGGGGGGGCTAGCGGAGGGCCCACCTACAATGAGCAGTTCTTC. Residues: CSARDVGGASGGPTYNEQFF.

J is TRBJ1-2 and V is TRBV29-1, with D maybe TRBD1 (5 bases). Between the trimmed V and J ends, which lost 1 base and 4 bases, there was a span of 13 bases. This CDR3 contains 14 residues. Germline assignment: CDR1 SQVTM and CDR2 ANQGSEA. The DNA for the CDR3 is TGCAGCGTTGAAGCCGGGACGGACTTCTATGGCTACACCTTC. Residues: CSVEAGTDFYGYTF.

The chain uses TRBV20-1 and TRBJ1-2, with D hard to call. Trimming took off 0 bases at V and 8 bases at J, with 10 bases between the two ends. The length of the CDR3 is 12 residues. The germline CDR1 and CDR2 sequences are DFQATT and SNEGSKA (reference sequence). CDR3 sequence reads: CSAREAGTGYTF. CDR3 nucleotide sequence: TGCAGTGCTAGAGAAGCAGGAACCGGCTACACCTTC.

The chain links TRBV5-6 to TRBJ2-3, with D unclear. This CDR3 has 17 residues. CDR1 is SGHDT and CDR2 is YYEEEE in the germline V gene. The germline V and J ends were trimmed by 2 bases and 0 bases, with 16 bases remaining between them. In DNA, the CDR3 is TGTGCCAGCAGCTTCAACCCGACATTTGCTAGCACAGATACGCAGTATTTT. Translated, it gives CASSFNPTFASTDTQYF.

In its sample, this clonotype ranks as medium-sized. The rearrangement links TRBV30 to TRBJ1-6; no clear D gene. The CDR3 length is 13 residues. Trimming took off 0 bases at V and 10 bases at J, with 10 bases between the two ends. Per the germline V gene, CDR1 is GTSNPN and CDR2 is SVGIG (reference sequence). The CDR3 sequence is CAWSVKTGSPLHF. The CDR3 nucleotides are TGTGCCTGGAGTGTAAAAACTGGGTCACCCCTCCACTTT. The complete variable domain, with remaining parts taken from reference TRBV30 and TRBJ1-6, reads SQTIHQWPATLVQPVGSPLSLECTVEGTSNPNLYWYRQAAGRGLQLLFYSVGIGQISSEVPQNLSASRPQDRQFILSSKKLLLSDSGFYLCAWSVKTGSPLHFGNGTRLTVT.

This clonotype rates as medium-sized. V is TRBV27 and J is TRBJ2-2, with 8 bases lining up with TRBD2. V lost 8 bases and J lost 7; bases outside the gene matches: 6. There are 13 residues in the CDR3. Germline CDR1 MNHEY, CDR2 SMNVEV (reference sequence). The CDR3 loop reads CASRTSRSGELFF. CDR3 DNA: TGTGCCAGCCGGACTAGCAGGAGCGGGGAGCTGTTTTTT.

The J gene is TRBJ2-1, the V gene TRBV3-1, with D possibly being TRBD2 (6 bases). The CDR3 spans 14 residues. The germline V and J ends were trimmed by 6 bases and 9 bases, with 18 bases remaining between them. Germline-derived CDR1 and CDR2 are LGHDT and YNNKEL (reference sequence). The DNA for the CDR3 is TGTGCCAGCAGGTCGACTGGGACTGGGAGTGAGCAGTTCTTC. It encodes CASRSTGTGSEQFF.

This clonotype was found a few times. The chain uses TRBV9 and TRBJ2-3, with 8 bases lining up with TRBD2. CDR3 size: 16 residues. CDR1 is SGDLS, CDR2 YYNGEE, per germline. Unmatched junction bases numbered 8, after V lost 3 bases and J lost 2 bases. CDR3 amino acids: CASSGGAGGPTDTQYF. CDR3 nucleotide sequence: TGTGCCAGCAGCGGCGGGGCGGGAGGCCCCACAGATACGCAGTATTTT.

V and J are TRBV13 and TRBJ2-3; 9 bases agree with TRBD1. The CDR3 contains 17 residues. Trimming removed 2 bases from V and 7 bases from J; junction bases left unmatched: 13. Germline CDR1 and CDR2: PRHDT and FYEKMQ (reference sequence). The CDR3 sequence: CASSLRSPGQGLNTQYF. For the CDR3, the DNA is TGTGCCAGCAGCTTACGAAGTCCGGGACAGGGACTGAATACGCAGTATTTT. The entire variable domain, with the rest obtained from reference TRBV13 and TRBJ2-3, is as follows: AAGVIQSPRHLIKEKRETATLKCYPIPRHDTVYWYQQGPGQDPQFLISFYEKMQSDKGSIPDRFSAQQFSDYHSELNMSSLELGDSALYFCASSLRSPGQGLNTQYFGPGTRLTVL.

This clonotype was recorded a few times. This rearrangement joins TRBV7-8 to TRBJ2-2, with D unresolved. V was shortened by 3 bases and J by 3 bases, with 8 bases between the two germline ends. The CDR3 extends over 14 amino acids. Per the germline V gene, CDR1 is SGHVS and CDR2 is FQNEAQ. The CDR3 sequence is CASSFGDDTGELFF. The CDR3, as DNA: TGTGCCAGCAGCTTTGGAGATGACACCGGGGAGCTGTTTTTT.

Of note for this clonotype: This CDR3 is missing its conserved last phenylalanine or tryptophan, likely due to a read error. The DNA is omitted, as the CDR3 cannot be located on it reliably, and the CDR3 follows TCRdb's listing. J is TRBJ2-3 and V is TRBV14; the table's D call, TRBD1, has no DNA check behind it. 17 amino acids form the CDR3, both terminal residues included. In germline, CDR1 is SGHDN, CDR2 FVKESK. The CDR3 sequence is CASSQATGGGWEQYFGP.

This clonotype is medium-sized by share. The rearrangement links TRBV19 to TRBJ2-2; TRBD2 agrees at 9 bases. V trimming: 3 bases; J trimming: 7 bases; junction bases outside the gene matches: 6. The CDR3 contains 15 residues. Germline lookup yields CDR1 LNHDA and CDR2 SQIVND (reference sequence). The CDR3 DNA sequence: TGTGCCAGTAGTATGGCGGGAGGGCGTATCGGGGAGCTGTTTTTT. Amino acids: CASSMAGGRIGELFF.

By share of the sample, this clonotype is medium-sized. The chain has TRBV11-2 and TRBJ2-7; no clear D gene. The CDR3 covers 13 residues. Germline CDR1 reads SGHAT; CDR2 reads FQNNGV. The V end was cut by 5 bases, the J end by 0 bases, with 8 bases between. The CDR3 spells CASSPTDSYEQYF. The DNA of the CDR3 is TGTGCCAGCAGCCCTACCGACTCCTACGAGCAGTACTTC.

V and J are TRBV6-2 or TRBV6-3 and TRBJ2-1; possible D gene TRBD2, 5 bases. Germline CDR1 and CDR2: MNHEY and SVGEGT. V was cut by 6 bases and J by 3 bases, with 15 bases left in between. The CDR3 sequence is 15 residues long. The CDR3 DNA reads as TGTGCCAGCAGGGGCGACGGGGAGAACTACAATGAGCAGTTCTTC. Its protein is CASRGDGENYNEQFF.